This T cell receptor beta chain came from a study of OX40 agonist ivuxolimab in advanced cancers. Broader study findings: At 0.1 to 3.0 mg/kg and by week 6, clonal expansion occurred in CD4+ and CD8+ blood T cells.

Sequencing was performed with immunoSEQ multiplex PCR; in TCRdb, only in-frame clones are kept and a portion is missing. This table has about 83,000 clones, roughly 90% appearing once. Points on this clone: Its antigen is unidentified.

The CDR3 totals 17 residues. Trimming removed 1 base from V and 5 bases from J; junction bases left unmatched: 10. Germline loops: CDR1 LGHNA, CDR2 YNFKEQ. The receptor comes from an adult with an advanced solid tumor such as melanoma, head and neck, liver or kidney cancer. The sequencing used CD4+ or CD8+ T cells sorted from blood, collected in a trial of the OX40 agonist ivuxolimab. The chain uses TRBV4-2 and TRBJ2-1; 8 nucleotides line up with TRBD1. CDR3 nucleotides: TGTGCCAGCAGCCAAGGCTCAAAGGGACAGGTGAACAATGAGCAGTTCTTC. Its protein product is CASSQGSKGQVNNEQFF.